These 25 T cell receptor beta chains share one sample of origin, sequenced in a study of T-cell memory formation after mild COVID-19. TCRdb reprocessed the 5' RACE reads with MiXCR, giving one entry per CDR3 protein. The sample shows hundreds of thousands of distinct CDR3 sequences, roughly 22% of them seen only once. The sample consisted of PBMCs or a T cell subset sorted from them (not recorded which). Receptors were obtained from an adult woman who had mild COVID-19 (a few samples of this study predate the infection). Cell type and time point are not known.

This clonotype came up a few times. This chain uses TRBV24-1 with TRBJ2-5; D may match TRBD1 or TRBD2 (5 bases each). Deletions cut 4 bases from V and 2 bases from J, with 10 bases between. The CDR3 length is 14 residues. Per the germline V gene, CDR1 is KGHDR and CDR2 is SFDVKD. This chain's CDR3 is CATSDTGRQETQYF. In DNA form, the CDR3 reads TGTGCCACCAGTGACACGGGACGGCAAGAGACCCAGTACTTC.

A few counts support this clonotype. The chain uses TRBV7-8 and TRBJ1-1; D gene ambiguous. There are 13 residues in the CDR3. V was trimmed by 1 base and J by 11 bases, leaving 14 bases between them. Germline assignment: CDR1 SGHVS and CDR2 FQNEAQ. The CDR3 sequence: CASSLVAAQEAFF. The CDR3 DNA sequence: TGTGCCAGCAGCTTAGTAGCCGCCCAGGAGGCTTTCTTT.

This chain uses TRBV24-1 with TRBJ2-1; maybe TRBD2 (5 bases). There are 13 residues in the CDR3. Germline lookup yields CDR1 KGHDR and CDR2 SFDVKD. V was pared by 5 bases and J by 2 bases, with 6 bases between. Written as DNA, the CDR3 is TGTGCCACCAGTGGAGGGACCTACAATGAGCAGTTCTTC. Protein sequence: CATSGGTYNEQFF.

The chain uses TRBV7-9 and TRBJ1-2; D remains unclear. The CDR3 extends over 12 amino acids. The V gene lost 5 bases and the J gene lost 1 base, with 5 bases spanning the gap. Germline V gene data show CDR1 as SEHNR and CDR2 as FQNEAQ (reference sequence). CDR3 loop: CASSRINYGYTF. The DNA of the CDR3 is TGTGCCAGCAGCCGGATTAACTATGGCTACACCTTC.

The chain uses TRBV5-6 and TRBJ1-4; D gene ambiguous. This CDR3 has 14 amino acids. Germline lookup yields CDR1 SGHDT and CDR2 YYEEEE. Trimming left V 4 bases short and J 8 bases short, with 15 bases between. CDR3: CASSLGRLREKLFF. CDR3 DNA: TGTGCCAGCAGCCTAGGCCGATTGCGGGAAAAACTGTTTTTT.

The chain links TRBV7-9 to TRBJ1-1; a possible D gene is TRBD1 (5 bases). CDR1 is SEHNR, CDR2 FQNEAQ, per germline (reference sequence). V lost 1 base and J lost 11, with 11 bases in between. The CDR3 is 12 residues long. The CDR3 protein is CASSLEQGVAFF. CDR3 bases: TGTGCCAGCAGCTTAGAGCAGGGAGTCGCTTTCTTT.

V is TRBV5-1 and J is TRBJ2-4, with TRBD1 matching 8 bases. The CDR3 sequence is 15 residues long. CDR1 SGHRS and CDR2 YFSETQ come from the germline V gene. V dropped 4 bases and J dropped 0; count of bases not matched to a gene: 3. CDR3 protein: CASSPGQGAKNIQYF. As DNA, the CDR3 is TGCGCCAGCAGCCCTGGACAGGGAGCCAAAAACATTCAGTACTTC.

This clonotype was seen more than once but under ten times. This chain joins TRBV6-5 and TRBJ2-3; 7 nucleotides agree with TRBD2. The V gene end was trimmed by 6 bases and the J gene end by 1 base; junction bases not matched to a gene: 10. Germline V gene data show CDR1 as MNHEY and CDR2 as SVGAGI. CDR3 size: 16 residues. The CDR3 reads CASSPSASGGTDTQYF. The CDR3 DNA follows: TGTGCCAGCAGCCCTTCCGCTAGCGGTGGCACAGATACGCAGTATTTT.

Only a few counts were recorded for this clonotype. The chain employs TRBV5-4 and TRBJ2-7; 9 bases are a match to TRBD1. The CDR3 is made up of 15 amino acids. Germline V lookup: CDR1 SGHNT, CDR2 YYREEE (reference sequence). J gave up 1 base and V 4 bases, and 6 bases lay outside the gene matches. The CDR3 coding sequence is TGTGCCAGCAGCCCCGGACAGGGGTTTTCCTACGAGCAGTACTTC. Its translation: CASSPGQGFSYEQYF.

The chain recombines TRBV20-1 with TRBJ2-3, with TRBD1 matching 7 bases. The CDR3 extends over 14 amino acids. Trimming took 6 bases from V and 2 from J; bases not matched to a gene: 8. From germline, CDR1 is DFQATT and CDR2 SNEGSKA (reference sequence). In DNA, the CDR3 is TGCAGTGCAATCTACAGGGGTTCCACAGATACGCAGTATTTT. Protein: CSAIYRGSTDTQYF.

The table lists this clonotype with a few counts. This chain uses TRBV27 with TRBJ2-1, with D uncertain. Looked up from germline, CDR1 is MNHEY and CDR2 is SMNVEV (reference sequence). V shed 1 base and J shed 6 bases, with 7 bases lying between them. The CDR3 consists of 13 residues. This CDR3 is CASSLFHPNEQFF. The CDR3 DNA follows: TGTGCCAGCAGTTTATTCCACCCCAATGAGCAGTTCTTC.

The sample holds a few counts of this clonotype. The chain combines TRBV21-1 with TRBJ1-2; the D call of TRBD1 is as the table states it, not checked on the DNA. TRBV21-1 counts as a pseudogene. There are 14 residues in the CDR3. The CDR3 loop reads CASSRFGQVYGYTF. As DNA, the CDR3 is TGTGCCAGCAGCAGATTTGGACAGGTTTATGGCTACACCTTC.

This clonotype was seen ten or more times. This chain connects TRBV7-9 to TRBJ2-1, with D possibly being TRBD1 (5 bases). The CDR3 spans 12 residues. Germline V gene lookup returns CDR1 SEHNR and CDR2 FQNEAQ (reference sequence). V was pared by 2 bases and J by 8 bases, with 7 bases between. CDR3 bases: TGTGCCAGCAGCTTACAGGGCGATGAGCAGTTCTTC. It is translated as CASSLQGDEQFF.

The rearrangement uses TRBV12-3 or TRBV12-4 and TRBJ2-7; 8 bases are shared with TRBD1. The CDR3 spans 17 residues. J gave up 7 bases and V 2 bases, and 16 bases lay outside the gene matches. The CDR3 DNA is TGTGCCAGCAGTTTAAGGGGGCTGGGGACAGGTCTCCCGGAGCAGTACTTC. Its translation: CASSLRGLGTGLPEQYF.

In this sample, this clonotype turned up a few times. The chain carries TRBV6-5 and TRBJ2-1; 11 bases match TRBD2. CDR1 is MNHEY, CDR2 SVGAGI, per germline. CDR3 size: 15 residues. The trim removed 6 bases at V and 6 bases at J, leaving 7 bases unmatched. The chain's CDR3 is CASRPLAGGLNEQFF. The CDR3, as DNA: TGTGCCAGCAGACCCCTAGCGGGGGGCCTCAATGAGCAGTTCTTC.

This clonotype was observed many times. The chain couples TRBV29-1 to TRBJ2-1; 8 bases line up with TRBD2. CDR1 SQVTM and CDR2 ANQGSEA come from the germline V gene. Trimming removed 4 bases from V and 6 bases from J; junction bases left unmatched: 8. There are 14 residues in the CDR3. The CDR3 here is CSVATPRGGNEQFF. For the CDR3, the DNA is TGCAGCGTTGCGACCCCCCGGGGGGGCAATGAGCAGTTCTTC.

The chain recombines TRBV6-2 or TRBV6-3 with TRBJ2-3, with D perhaps TRBD2 (5 bases). V was pared by 10 bases and J by 6 bases, with 20 bases between. The germline V gene has CDR1 MNHEY and CDR2 SVGEGT. CDR3 length: 14 residues. The CDR3 DNA reads as TGTGCCACAAGGGAAGTAGCGAGCGGTGATACGCAGTATTTT. This codes for CATREVASGDTQYF.

This chain uses TRBV7-2 with TRBJ2-4; D ambiguous. CDR1 is SGHTA and CDR2 is FQGNSA in the germline V gene. This CDR3 region has 15 residues. With 2 bases removed from V and 1 base from J, the gap between germline ends came to 9 bases. The CDR3 DNA follows: TGTGCCAGCAGCTTAATCGTCATCGCCAAAAACATTCAGTACTTC. Its protein is CASSLIVIAKNIQYF.

This clonotype was picked up a small number of times. Written as DNA, the CDR3 is TGTGCCAGTAGTAGCCCGAAAGCGGGAGCAAGGAACAATGAGCAGTTCTTC. It encodes CASSSPKAGARNNEQFF. The chain has TRBV19 and TRBJ2-1, with 8 bases lining up with TRBD2. The germline gives CDR1 LNHDA, CDR2 SQIVND (reference sequence). V gave up 4 bases and J gave up 5 bases; unmatched junction bases: 13. There are 17 residues in the CDR3.

This clonotype was counted at least ten times. The chain has TRBV24-1 and TRBJ2-3, with D possibly called TRBD1 or TRBD2 (5 bases each). Germline CDR1 KGHDR, CDR2 SFDVKD. This CDR3 is built from 12 residues. Trimming took off 9 bases at V and 7 bases at J, with 13 bases between the two ends. The DNA of the CDR3 is TGTGCCACCCGGGACCTCATCAATACGCAGTATTTT. Translated, it gives CATRDLINTQYF.

In its sample, this clonotype was seen a few times. V is TRBV4-1 and J is TRBJ2-1; 7 nucleotides match TRBD2. The CDR3 contains 16 residues. Germline CDR1 MGHRA, CDR2 YSYEKL. J was trimmed by 5 bases and V by 0 bases; bases with no gene match: 7. The CDR3 sequence is CASSQELARPNNEQFF. The DNA for the CDR3 is TGCGCCAGCAGCCAAGAACTAGCGAGGCCAAACAATGAGCAGTTCTTC.

The V gene is TRBV11-2, the J gene TRBJ1-3; D remains ambiguous. With 6 bases removed from V and 0 bases from J, the gap between germline ends came to 9 bases. Germline V lookup: CDR1 SGHAT, CDR2 FQNNGV. The CDR3 has 14 amino acids. This CDR3 reads CASSPDYSGNTIYF. The CDR3 region has the DNA TGTGCCAGCAGTCCTGACTACTCTGGAAACACCATATATTTT.

The chain couples TRBV20-1 to TRBJ2-3; TRBD1 agrees at 9 bases. The CDR3 covers 16 residues. CDR1 and CDR2 from the germline V gene are DFQATT and SNEGSKA (reference sequence). V was pared by 5 bases and J by 3 bases, with 12 bases of the junction left unmatched. The CDR3 DNA follows: TGCAGTGCTCATAGGCCGGGACAGGGTAGGACAGATACGCAGTATTTT. Protein product: CSAHRPGQGRTDTQYF.

The rearrangement uses TRBV24-1 and TRBJ2-6; TRBD1 matches at 8 bases. The CDR3 spans 17 residues. From germline, CDR1 is KGHDR and CDR2 SFDVKD. Unmatched junction bases numbered 4, after V lost 4 bases and J lost 0 bases. As DNA, the CDR3 is TGTGCCACCAGTGAGGACAGGGAACCCTCTGGGGCCAACGTCCTGACTTTC. It yields the protein CATSEDREPSGANVLTF.

V usage is TRBV18 and J usage is TRBJ1-6; D gene ambiguous. Germline V gives CDR1 KGHSH, CDR2 LQKENI. V was clipped by 2 bases and J by 7 bases, with 12 bases between them. This CDR3 comprises 15 residues. CDR3 DNA: TGTGCCAGCTCACCAGGGAGGGTTGACAATTCACCCCTCCACTTT. It is translated as CASSPGRVDNSPLHF.